What follows describes a single TCR beta chain. This sample was taken from a study of blood T cell repertoires in COVID-19. Across the study: Samples taken during acute and convalescent COVID-19 were collected in the United States, Italy and Spain.

TCRdb's table, derived via immunoSEQ multiplex PCR, lists solely in-frame clones and lacks some. The sample carries 150,000 to 200,000 clones, 80% to 90% recorded once. V lost 1 base, J lost 6 bases, and 10 bases stayed unmatched. This CDR3 spans 16 amino acids. Germline CDR1 reads MNHEY; CDR2 reads SVGAGI. This chain connects TRBV6-5 to TRBJ2-7; the match to TRBD2 covers 9 bases. Sequenced sample: peripheral blood. This TCR was recovered from a woman older than 75 with acute or convalescent COVID-19. This CDR3 is CASSYYDLAGTTEQYF. CDR3 coding DNA: TGTGCCAGCAGTTACTACGATCTAGCGGGAACAACCGAGCAGTACTTC.